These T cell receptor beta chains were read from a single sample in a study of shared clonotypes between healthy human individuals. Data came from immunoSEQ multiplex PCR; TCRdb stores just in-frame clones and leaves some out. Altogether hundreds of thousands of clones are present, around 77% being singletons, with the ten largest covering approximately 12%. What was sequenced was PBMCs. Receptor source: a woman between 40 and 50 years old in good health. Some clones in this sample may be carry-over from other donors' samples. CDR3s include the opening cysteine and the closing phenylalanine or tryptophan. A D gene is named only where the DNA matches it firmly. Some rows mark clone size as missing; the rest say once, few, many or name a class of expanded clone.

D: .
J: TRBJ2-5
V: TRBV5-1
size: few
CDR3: CASSLLGLQETQYF
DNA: TGCGCCAGCAGCTTGTTGGGACTGCAAGAGACCCAGTACTTC

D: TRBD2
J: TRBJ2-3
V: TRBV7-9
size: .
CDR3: CASTAGGSTDTQYF
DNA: TGTGCCAGCACCGCGGGGGGTAGCACAGATACGCAGTATTTT

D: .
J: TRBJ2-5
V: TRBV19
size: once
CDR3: CASSERGYQETQYF
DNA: TGTGCCAGTAGTGAGAGGGGTTACCAAGAGACCCAGTACTTC

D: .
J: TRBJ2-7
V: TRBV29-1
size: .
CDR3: CSVEEAYEQYF
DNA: TGCAGCGTTGAAGAGGCCTACGAGCAGTACTTC

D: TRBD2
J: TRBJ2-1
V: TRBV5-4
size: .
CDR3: CASSPLPGGSYNEQFF
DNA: TGTGCCAGCAGCCCCCTTCCGGGAGGTAGTTACAATGAGCAGTTCTTC

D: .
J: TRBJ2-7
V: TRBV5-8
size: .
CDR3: CASSLTGYEQYF
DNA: TGTGCCAGCAGCTTGACTGGATACGAGCAGTACTTC

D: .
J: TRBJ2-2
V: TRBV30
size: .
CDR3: CAWSSNLNTGELFF
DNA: TGTGCCTGGAGTTCTAACTTGAACACCGGGGAGCTGTTTTTT

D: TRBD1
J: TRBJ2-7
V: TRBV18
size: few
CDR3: CASSPGTGVYEQYF
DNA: TGTGCCAGCTCACCAGGGACAGGTGTCTACGAGCAGTACTTC

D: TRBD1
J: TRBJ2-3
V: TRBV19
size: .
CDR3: CASSTTGGSGADTQYF
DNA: TGTGCCAGTAGTACCACAGGGGGCTCGGGCGCAGATACGCAGTATTTT

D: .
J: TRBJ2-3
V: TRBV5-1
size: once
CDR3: CASSFFPLKGGDTQYF
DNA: TGCGCCAGCAGCTTCTTTCCCCTCAAAGGGGGAGATACGCAGTATTTT

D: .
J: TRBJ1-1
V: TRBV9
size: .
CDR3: CASSVTANTEAFF
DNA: TGTGCCAGCAGCGTAACGGCAAACACTGAAGCTTTCTTT

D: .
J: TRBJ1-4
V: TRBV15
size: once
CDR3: CATSRDAPQEGDEKLFF
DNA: TGTGCCACCAGCAGAGACGCCCCACAGGAAGGGGATGAAAAACTGTTTTTT

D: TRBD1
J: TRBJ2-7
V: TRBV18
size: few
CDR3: CASSPSGTGIYEQYF
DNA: TGTGCCAGCTCACCTTCCGGGACAGGGATCTACGAGCAGTACTTC

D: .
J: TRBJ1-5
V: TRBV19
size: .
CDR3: CASSIGSETDQPQHF
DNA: TGTGCCAGTAGTATTGGTAGCGAAACGGATCAGCCCCAGCATTTT

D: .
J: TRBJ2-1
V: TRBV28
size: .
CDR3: CASTLRGPYYNEQFF
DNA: TGTGCCAGCACCCTACGGGGTCCCTACTACAATGAGCAGTTCTTC

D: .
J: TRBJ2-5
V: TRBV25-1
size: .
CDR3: CASSEAPLETQYF
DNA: TGTGCCAGCAGTGAAGCCCCCCTGGAGACCCAGTACTTC

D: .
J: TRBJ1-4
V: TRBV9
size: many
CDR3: CASSDRRDSREKLFF
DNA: TGTGCCAGCAGCGATCGCAGGGATTCGAGAGAAAAACTGTTTTTT

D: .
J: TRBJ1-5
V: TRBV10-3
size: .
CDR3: CAISEAPSNQPQHF
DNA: TGTGCCATCAGTGAGGCCCCCAGCAATCAGCCCCAGCATTTT

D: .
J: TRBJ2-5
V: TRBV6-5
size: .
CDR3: CASSLNGGREQYF
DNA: TGTGCCAGCAGTTTGAACGGCGGGCGAGAGCAGTACTTC

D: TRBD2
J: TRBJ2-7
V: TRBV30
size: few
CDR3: CAWSVTSLEQYF
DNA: TGTGCCTGGAGTGTGACTAGCCTCGAGCAGTACTTC

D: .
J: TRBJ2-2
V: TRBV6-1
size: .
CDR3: CASKRPSLDGGELFF
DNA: TGTGCCAGCAAAAGGCCTAGTCTTGATGGCGGGGAGCTGTTTTTT

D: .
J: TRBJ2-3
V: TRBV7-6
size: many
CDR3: CASSLGGELTDTQYF
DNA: TGTGCCAGCAGCTTAGGGGGAGAACTGACAGATACGCAGTATTTT

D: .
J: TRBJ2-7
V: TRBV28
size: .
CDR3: CASSTPVGLAYEQYF
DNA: TGTGCCAGCAGTACCCCCGTGGGCCTTGCCTACGAGCAGTACTTC

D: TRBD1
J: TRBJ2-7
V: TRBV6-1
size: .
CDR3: CASSEAWQGANEQYF
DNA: TGTGCCAGCAGTGAAGCGTGGCAGGGGGCGAACGAGCAGTACTTC

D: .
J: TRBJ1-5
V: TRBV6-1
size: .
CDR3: CASSWLPLWAQHF
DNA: TGTGCCAGCAGTTGGTTACCCCTCTGGGCCCAGCATTTT

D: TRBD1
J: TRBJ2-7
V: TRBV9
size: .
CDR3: CASSPSGQGGEQYF
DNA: TGTGCCAGCAGCCCCTCAGGACAGGGTGGCGAGCAGTACTTC

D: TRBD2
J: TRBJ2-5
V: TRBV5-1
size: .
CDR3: CASSDPGLGVQETQYF
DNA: TGCGCCAGCAGTGATCCGGGACTAGGGGTCCAAGAGACCCAGTACTTC

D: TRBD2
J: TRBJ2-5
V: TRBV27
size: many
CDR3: CASSSKLAGGPGEQYF
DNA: TGTGCCAGCAGTTCGAAACTAGCGGGAGGGCCGGGTGAGCAGTACTTC

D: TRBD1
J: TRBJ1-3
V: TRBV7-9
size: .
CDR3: CASSLQGASGNTIYF
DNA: TGTGCCAGCAGCTTACAGGGGGCTTCTGGAAACACCATATATTTT

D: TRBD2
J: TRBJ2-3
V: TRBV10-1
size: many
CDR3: CASSETSGQALTDTQYF
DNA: TGCGCCAGCAGTGAGACTAGCGGGCAGGCCCTCACAGATACGCAGTATTTT

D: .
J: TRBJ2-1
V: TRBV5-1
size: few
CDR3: CASSLAFTNEQFF
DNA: TGCGCCAGCAGCTTGGCATTTACAAATGAGCAGTTCTTC

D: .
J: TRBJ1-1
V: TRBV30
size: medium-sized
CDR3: CAWSVHRAAFF
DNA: TGTGCCTGGAGTGTACACAGGGCCGCTTTCTTT

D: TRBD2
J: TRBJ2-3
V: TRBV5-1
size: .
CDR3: CASSLEGAGEVDTQYF
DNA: TGCGCCAGCAGCTTGGAAGGAGCGGGAGAGGTAGATACGCAGTATTTT

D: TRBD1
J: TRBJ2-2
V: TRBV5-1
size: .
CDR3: CASSPGQTSGELFF
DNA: TGCGCCAGCAGCCCGGGACAGACCTCCGGGGAGCTGTTTTTT

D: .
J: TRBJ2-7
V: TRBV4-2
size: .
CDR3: CASSRSLGGTAYEQYF
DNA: TGTGCCAGCAGCCGATCCCTCGGGGGGACAGCCTACGAGCAGTACTTC

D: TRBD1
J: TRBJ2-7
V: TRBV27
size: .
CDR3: CASSSATGSYEQYF
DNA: TGTGCCAGCAGTTCCGCGACAGGGTCCTACGAGCAGTACTTC

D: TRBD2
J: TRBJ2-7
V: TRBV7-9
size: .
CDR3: CASTPPGGMADLFSYEQYF
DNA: TGTGCCAGCACCCCCCCGGGAGGCATGGCAGATCTTTTCTCCTACGAGCAGTACTTC

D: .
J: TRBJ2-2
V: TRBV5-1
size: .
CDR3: CASSSRTTKNTEELFF
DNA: TGCGCCAGCAGCTCCCGGACTACCAAGAACACCGAGGAGCTGTTTTTT

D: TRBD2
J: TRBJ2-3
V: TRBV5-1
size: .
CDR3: CASSRLAGTDTQYF
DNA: TGCGCCAGCAGCAGACTAGCGGGCACAGATACGCAGTATTTT

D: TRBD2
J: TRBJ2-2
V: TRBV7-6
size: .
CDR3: CASSLAPSGGVTGELFF
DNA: TGTGCCAGCAGCTTAGCTCCTAGCGGGGGCGTCACCGGGGAGCTGTTTTTT

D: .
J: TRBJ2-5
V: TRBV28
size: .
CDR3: CASSSLSSPKGPEETQYF
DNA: TGTGCCAGCAGTTCCCTCTCCTCCCCCAAGGGTCCTGAAGAGACCCAGTACTTC

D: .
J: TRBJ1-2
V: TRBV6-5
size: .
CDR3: CASSYSAGYYGYTF
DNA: TGTGCCAGCAGTTACTCGGCAGGTTACTATGGCTACACCTTC

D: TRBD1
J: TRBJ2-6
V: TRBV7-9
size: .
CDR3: CASSPRDRDLSGANVLTF
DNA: TGTGCCAGCAGCCCCCGGGACAGGGACCTCTCTGGGGCCAACGTCCTGACTTTC

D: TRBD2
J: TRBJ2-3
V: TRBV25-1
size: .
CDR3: CASSGGLSYYPTDTQYF
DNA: TGTGCCAGCAGTGGGGGACTATCATATTACCCCACAGATACGCAGTATTTT

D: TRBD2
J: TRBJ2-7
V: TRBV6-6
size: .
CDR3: CASSYPTSGSLHEQYF
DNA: TGTGCCAGCAGTTACCCGACTAGCGGGAGTCTCCACGAGCAGTACTTC

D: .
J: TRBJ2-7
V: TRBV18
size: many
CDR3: CASSPVGLGEQYF
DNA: TGTGCCAGCTCACCAGTGGGGTTGGGAGAGCAGTACTTC

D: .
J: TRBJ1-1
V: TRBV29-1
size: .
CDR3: CSVYTDTNTEAFF
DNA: TGCAGCGTGTATACGGACACGAACACTGAAGCTTTCTTT

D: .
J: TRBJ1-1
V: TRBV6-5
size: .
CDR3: CASSYTLGTEAFF
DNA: TGTGCCAGCAGTTATACCCTGGGCACTGAAGCTTTCTTT

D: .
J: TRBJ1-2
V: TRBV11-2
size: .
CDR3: CASSLERAGYTF
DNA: TGTGCCAGCAGCTTAGAACGGGCCGGCTACACCTTC

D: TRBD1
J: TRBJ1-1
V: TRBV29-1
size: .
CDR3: CSTRTGGNTEAFF
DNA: TGCAGCACGCGGACAGGGGGGAACACTGAAGCTTTCTTT

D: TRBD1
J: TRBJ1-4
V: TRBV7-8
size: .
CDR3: CASSEGQGYEKLFF
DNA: TGTGCCAGCAGCGAAGGACAGGGTTATGAAAAACTGTTTTTT

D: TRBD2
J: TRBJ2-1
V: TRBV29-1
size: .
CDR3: CSVESGLAGSIKVWNEQFF
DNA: TGCAGCGTTGAATCCGGCCTAGCGGGCTCAATAAAGGTTTGGAATGAGCAGTTCTTC

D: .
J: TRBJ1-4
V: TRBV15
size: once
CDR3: CATSRLGATNEKLFF
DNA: TGTGCCACCAGCAGACTAGGGGCAACTAATGAAAAACTGTTTTTT

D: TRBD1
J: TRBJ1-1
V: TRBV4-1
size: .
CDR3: CASSQTSGTGASGWAFF
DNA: TGCGCCAGCAGCCAAACGTCCGGGACAGGGGCCTCGGGGTGGGCTTTCTTT